The clone carrying this TCR beta chain has more than one count but fewer than ten. Its antigen is unidentified. This CDR3 comprises 19 residues. J lost 2 bases, V lost 5 bases, and 21 bases had no gene match. In germline, CDR1 is SGHVS, CDR2 FQNEAQ. RNA extraction was followed by reverse transcription into cDNA, which acted as the sequencing template. Using immunoSEQ multiplex PCR, the repertoire was profiled, and TCRdb retains in-frame clones only, with some absent. The sample includes 85,000 to 110,000 clones, more than 75% of them seen just once. This sample was included in a study of CD8+ T cells in alopecia areata. Study details: Treated patients received oral tofacitinib, 5 to 10 mg twice daily. Study-level results: Many of the expanded lesional clones endured in scalp and blood while on tofacitinib. For lesional scalp, especially alopecia totalis/universalis, clonality was higher than in normal scalp.

Treatment in this sample: oral pan-JAK inhibitor, 5-10 mg twice daily. The material was CD8+ T cells sorted from blood, obtained at approximately week 30, from a patient treated with tofacitinib. The chain combines TRBV7-8 with TRBJ2-7, with 7 bases matching TRBD2. The TCR comes from a human donor with alopecia areata. In DNA, the CDR3 is TGTGCCAGCAGCGGACGTCTAGCGGCCGGACTCCACGGCCCCTACGAGCAGTACTTC. As protein: CASSGRLAAGLHGPYEQYF.